This T cell receptor beta chain is from a study of CD8+CD57+ T cells in acquired aplastic anemia. Study information: The DNA of sorted CD4+ and CD8+ cells averaged roughly 3.2 ug.

Ten or more counts support this clonotype. The antigen remains undetermined. From germline, CDR1 is SGHNT and CDR2 YYREEE (reference sequence). CDR3 size: 14 residues. Trimming cost V 0 bases and J 1 base, with 7 bases left between them. Only patients with CD8+CD57+ cell expansion on flow cytometry were chosen for sequencing. Every patient presented with severe acquired aplastic anemia. TCR beta VDJ and CDR3 profiles were obtained from a genomic DNA template. TCRdb recomputed calls from the reads with MiXCR, one row per CDR3 protein. Of 150,000 to 200,000 distinct CDR3 sequences in the sample, approximately 48% are singletons; the top ten hold about 1.7%. Study-level results: CD8+ Simpson's diversity did not differ significantly between patients and controls.

The clonotype originates from a human donor with aplastic anemia. The V and J genes are TRBV5-4 and TRBJ2-5, with D perhaps TRBD2 (6 bases). Sequences were obtained from sorted CD4+, CD8+, or CD8+CD57+ T cells (not recorded which) from PBMCs. This CDR3 reads CASSLVGLQETQYF. CDR3 coding DNA: TGTGCCAGCAGCTTGGTGGGACTCCAAGAGACCCAGTACTTC.